The 10 T cell receptor beta chains reported below all come from one sample, sequenced in a study of blood T cell repertoires in COVID-19. The table came from immunoSEQ multiplex PCR; TCRdb's copy has only in-frame clones and leaves some out. The table shows under 200,000 clones, with approximately 85% occurring only once. Sequencing was carried out using peripheral blood. The receptors were gathered from a woman older than 75 with acute or convalescent COVID-19.

The genes are TRBV6-4 and TRBJ2-5; a weak D match, TRBD1 (7 bases). Per the germline V gene, CDR1 is MRHNA and CDR2 is SNTAGT. V lost 7 bases to trimming and J lost 5 bases, with 17 bases between them. There are 14 residues in the CDR3. In DNA form, the CDR3 reads TGTGCCAGCAAAAAGGGGGCGGGACAGGAGACCCAGTACTTC. Amino acids: CASKKGAGQETQYF.

The rearrangement links TRBV6-6 to TRBJ1-2, with D unresolved. The CDR3 extends over 12 amino acids. Germline-derived CDR1 and CDR2 are MNHNY and SVGAGI (reference sequence). Trimming cost V 2 bases and J 7 bases, with 8 bases left between them. CDR3 coding DNA: TGTGCCAGCAGTTACGGTGCAGTTGGCTACACCTTC. Translation: CASSYGAVGYTF.

The chain has TRBV11-2 and TRBJ2-7; 7 bases map to TRBD1. Germline V gives CDR1 SGHAT, CDR2 FQNNGV. Trimming removed 7 bases from V and 3 bases from J; junction bases left unmatched: 6. The CDR3 covers 13 residues. This CDR3 is CASTLTGNYEQYF. Written as DNA, the CDR3 is TGTGCCAGCACCCTGACAGGGAACTACGAGCAGTACTTC.

The V gene is TRBV28, the J gene TRBJ2-7; TRBD1 matches 9 bases. With 6 bases clipped from V and 0 bases from J, the junction kept 9 bases outside the gene matches. The length of the CDR3 is 16 residues. Germline V gene lookup returns CDR1 MDHEN and CDR2 SYDVKM. The CDR3 coding sequence is TGTGCCAGCAGCCGCGGGACAGGGCGCAGCTCCTACGAGCAGTACTTC. Translated, it gives CASSRGTGRSSYEQYF.

V gene TRBV5-5 combines with J gene TRBJ2-7; 8 nucleotides align to TRBD2. Germline loops: CDR1 SGHKS, CDR2 YYEKEE (reference sequence). This CDR3 region has 15 residues. The trim removed 6 bases at V and 4 bases at J, leaving 12 bases unmatched. This CDR3 reads CASILTSSGPYEQYF. In DNA form, the CDR3 reads TGTGCCAGCATCCTTACTTCTAGCGGGCCTTACGAGCAGTACTTC. Together with reference TRBV5-5 and TRBJ2-7, the CDR3 gives the full variable domain: DAGVTQSPTHLIKTRGQQVTLRCSPISGHKSVSWYQQVLGQGPQFIFQYYEKEERGRGNFPDRFSARQFPNYSSELNVNALLLGDSALYLCASILTSSGPYEQYFGPGTRLTVT.

V usage is TRBV10-1 and J usage is TRBJ1-5; weak D call: TRBD1 (5 bases). The CDR3 covers 16 residues. Trimming shortened V by 5 bases and J by 2 bases, and 16 bases separated the two germline ends. Germline V lookup: CDR1 WNHNN, CDR2 SYGVQD (reference sequence). The CDR3 region has the DNA TGCGCCAGCAGTTTTGTTCTCGGACACCGCAATCAGCCCCAGCATTTT. Encoded protein: CASSFVLGHRNQPQHF.

The genes are TRBV7-2 and TRBJ1-1; no definite D call. V lost 3 bases, J lost 4 bases, and 9 bases lay in between. This CDR3 has 13 residues. CDR1 is SGHTA, CDR2 FQGNSA, per germline. The CDR3 bases are TGTGCCAGCAGCTTCGCCGTGAGCACTGAAGCTTTCTTT. Its protein is CASSFAVSTEAFF.

The chain joins TRBV12-5 to TRBJ2-3, with D perhaps matching TRBD2 (5 bases). Trimming left V 4 bases short and J 5 bases short, with 10 bases between. CDR1 LGHNT and CDR2 FRNRAP come from the germline V gene. This CDR3 is built from 13 residues. CDR3 sequence (DNA): TGTGCTAGTGGTTCCCGAGGGCTAGATACGCAGTATTTT. Protein: CASGSRGLDTQYF.

V gene TRBV2 combines with J gene TRBJ2-1; maybe TRBD1 (6 bases). Germline loops: CDR1 SNHLY, CDR2 FYNNEI. Trimming shortened V by 6 bases and J by 5 bases, and 20 bases separated the two germline ends. The CDR3 contains 16 residues. CDR3 sequence reads: CASSRKAGEGNNEQFF. Written as DNA, the CDR3 is TGTGCCAGCAGCCGAAAAGCAGGGGAAGGAAACAATGAGCAGTTCTTC.

This clone has a handful of counts. This chain links TRBV6-1 with TRBJ1-5; no firm D call. Germline loops: CDR1 MNHNS, CDR2 SASEGT. The CDR3 is 14 residues long. The V end lost 1 base, the J end lost 5 bases, and 9 bases lay between the germline ends. Written as DNA, the CDR3 is TGTGCCAGCAGTGAAGGTAGCTTTTATCAGCCCCAGCATTTT. Encoded protein: CASSEGSFYQPQHF.